This T cell receptor (beta chain) was captured by sequencing in a study of cytomegalovirus exposure and HLA in healthy donors. The study, taken as a whole, reports: Association of around 17,000 TCR beta sequences with HLA alleles was found at 0.05 false discovery rate in a later analysis. Rare TCR sequences dominated, though some public TCRs recurred in many donors. A later analysis appeared to link common viral pathogens to several of the most significant clusters. Cytomegalovirus association was listed for about 170 TCR beta chains.

Germline V gene lookup returns CDR1 SGHNT and CDR2 YYREEE (reference sequence). V was pared by 0 bases and J by 2 bases, with 1 base of the junction left unmatched. The CDR3 is 14 residues long. This clone has only a few counts. Its antigen is still unknown. In the same sample, other DNA sequences code for this CDR3. Primers: 60 Vbeta forward and 13 Jbeta reverse. Profiled with immunoSEQ multiplex PCR; TCRdb holds only in-frame clones, not every one. The repertoire holds approximately 100,000 clones, with about a tenth as singletons. The chain recombines TRBV5-4 with TRBJ1-2, with 7 positions matching TRBD1. The sample consisted of PBMCs. This clonotype was obtained from a man aged 50 to 59 in good health and CMV-seropositive. CDR3 coding DNA: TGTGCCAGCAGCTTGGGACAGGGAAACTATGGCTACACCTTC. Protein product: CASSLGQGNYGYTF.